This passage covers 5 T cell receptor beta chains from one sample sequenced in a study of blood T cell repertoires in COVID-19. Using immunoSEQ multiplex PCR, the repertoire was profiled, and TCRdb retains in-frame clones only, with some absent. The repertoire holds 250,000 to 300,000 clones, 70% to 90% seen once, with about 12% in the top ten. Sequencing was carried out using peripheral blood. These receptors were collected from a woman in her 30s with COVID-19, enrolled during active disease.

This clone came up a few times. This rearrangement joins TRBV7-8 to TRBJ1-2; a possible D gene is TRBD1 (6 bases). This CDR3 comprises 16 residues. The V end was cut by 1 base, the J end by 4 bases, with 16 bases between. Germline lookup yields CDR1 SGHVS and CDR2 FQNEAQ. The CDR3: CASSLGVSGTRYGYTF. The CDR3 nucleotides are TGTGCCAGCAGCTTAGGGGTCTCGGGGACACGCTATGGCTACACCTTC. Supplemented by reference TRBV7-8 and TRBJ1-2, the full variable domain reads GAGVSQSPRYKVAKRGQDVALRCDPISGHVSLFWYQQALGQGPEFLTYFQNEAQLDKSGLPSDRFFAERPEGSVSTLKIQRTQQEDSAVYLCASSLGVSGTRYGYTFGSGTRLTVV.

This chain uses TRBV10-2 with TRBJ2-7; tentatively, D is TRBD2 (5 bases). From germline, CDR1 is WSHSY and CDR2 SAAADI. The CDR3 has 13 amino acids. Trimming removed 7 bases at V and 0 bases at J, with 10 bases between. The CDR3: CASTWTASYEQYF. The CDR3 DNA is TGCGCCAGCACATGGACTGCCTCCTACGAGCAGTACTTC.

The chain is built from TRBV30 and TRBJ2-7; no firm D call. This CDR3 is built from 14 residues. In germline, CDR1 is GTSNPN, CDR2 SVGIG (reference sequence). V was clipped by 3 bases and J by 1 base, with 13 bases between them. The CDR3 spells CAWSHFQVSYEQYF. The DNA for the CDR3 is TGTGCCTGGAGCCACTTCCAGGTTTCCTACGAGCAGTACTTC.

This chain uses TRBV3-1 (or the pseudogene TRBV3-2) with TRBJ2-5, with D possibly TRBD1 on 5 matching bases. This CDR3 spans 18 amino acids. The V gene lost 2 bases and the J gene lost 4 bases, with 23 bases spanning the gap. Germline V lookup: CDR1 LGHDT, CDR2 YNNKEL (reference sequence). CDR3 in amino acids: CASSQNPRGKYRRETQYF. The CDR3, as DNA: TGTGCCAGCAGCCAAAATCCAAGGGGCAAGTATCGGCGAGAGACCCAGTACTTC.

This sequence joins TRBV3-1 (or the pseudogene TRBV3-2) and TRBJ2-3; TRBD2 matches 7 bases. This CDR3 region has 13 residues. Germline V gives CDR1 LGHDT, CDR2 YNNKEL (reference sequence). After removal of 3 bases from V and 4 bases from J, the junction contained 1 base not matched to a gene. CDR3 bases: TGTGCCAGCAGCCAGGGGGGGTCAGATACGCAGTATTTT. Protein product: CASSQGGSDTQYF.